This T cell receptor beta chain was profiled in a study of siplizumab effects on memory and regulatory T cells. Trimming removed 1 base at V and 4 bases at J, with 10 bases between. Germline CDR1 is SGHVS and CDR2 is FQNEAQ. The CDR3 length is 14 residues. Profiling relied on immunoSEQ multiplex PCR, and the TCRdb table lists in-frame clones only, not all of them. The table records about 82,000 clones, roughly 90% of them present only once. The chain carries TRBV7-8 and TRBJ2-5; D unclear. Input material: Tregs sorted from blood. The sequence derives from a human donor in good health. The CDR3 nucleotides are TGTGCCAGCAGCTTAGACGGGCGAGGAGAGACCCAGTACTTC. This codes for CASSLDGRGETQYF.